The rows below give T cell receptor beta chains drawn from one sample of a study of blood T cells in healthy people across ages. TCRdb used MiXCR to reprocess the 5' RACE reads, holding one entry per CDR3 protein. This table has roughly 730,000 distinct CDR3 sequences, approximately 60% appearing once. What was sequenced was blood. The receptors originated from a man in his forties or fifties in good health. The CDR3 runs from the conserved cysteine through the conserved F or W. Each record gives: CDR3 length, D gene, V gene, J gene, clone size, CDR3 protein, CDR3 DNA. A D gene is named only where the DNA matches it firmly. Clone size is given for some rows only: seen once, a few or many times, or a class if the clone is expanded.

cdr3_length: 14; d_call: -; v_call: TRBV6-2/TRBV6-3; j_call: TRBJ1-2; clone_size: -; cdr3_aa: CASSPKPGRFGYTF; cdr3_nt: TGTGCCAGCAGTCCGAAGCCGGGAAGATTTGGCTACACCTTC
cdr3_length: 21; d_call: -; v_call: TRBV2; j_call: TRBJ2-4; clone_size: -; cdr3_aa: CASSEISSFLQNILAKNIQYF; cdr3_nt: TGTGCCAGCAGTGAAATTTCGTCCTTTTTACAGAATATTCTAGCCAAAAACATTCAGTACTTC
cdr3_length: 12; d_call: -; v_call: TRBV24-1; j_call: TRBJ2-3; clone_size: -; cdr3_aa: CATSDPIDTQYF; cdr3_nt: TGTGCCACCAGTGATCCAATAGATACGCAGTATTTT
cdr3_length: 15; d_call: -; v_call: TRBV4-3; j_call: TRBJ2-7; clone_size: -; cdr3_aa: CASSQVRWGSYEQYF; cdr3_nt: TGCGCCAGCAGCCAAGTGAGGTGGGGATCCTACGAGCAGTACTTC
cdr3_length: 18; d_call: -; v_call: TRBV20-1; j_call: TRBJ2-3; clone_size: -; cdr3_aa: CSLTPGTSGTRSRDTQYF; cdr3_nt: TGCAGCCTCACCCCCGGGACCAGCGGGACAAGGAGTCGAGATACGCAGTATTTT
cdr3_length: 11; d_call: -; v_call: TRBV25-1; j_call: TRBJ2-3; clone_size: -; cdr3_aa: CASTERWQQYF; cdr3_nt: TGTGCCAGCACTGAGCGGTGGCAGCAGTATTTT
cdr3_length: 14; d_call: -; v_call: TRBV10-3; j_call: TRBJ2-3; clone_size: -; cdr3_aa: CAISESFRVDTQYF; cdr3_nt: TGTGCCATCAGTGAGTCGTTCAGGGTCGATACGCAGTATTTT
cdr3_length: 16; d_call: TRBD2; v_call: TRBV20-1; j_call: TRBJ2-7; clone_size: -; cdr3_aa: CSASGGFAGGLYEQYF; cdr3_nt: TGCAGTGCTAGTGGGGGCTTCGCGGGGGGACTCTACGAGCAGTACTTC
cdr3_length: 13; d_call: -; v_call: TRBV6-1; j_call: TRBJ2-5; clone_size: few; cdr3_aa: CASSPVGVETQYF; cdr3_nt: TGTGCCAGCAGTCCGGTAGGAGTAGAGACCCAGTACTTC
cdr3_length: 13; d_call: TRBD1; v_call: TRBV30; j_call: TRBJ1-2; clone_size: -; cdr3_aa: CAWTNRGDYGYTF; cdr3_nt: TGTGCCTGGACGAACAGGGGGGACTATGGCTACACCTTC
cdr3_length: 11; d_call: -; v_call: TRBV3-1; j_call: TRBJ2-3; clone_size: -; cdr3_aa: CASVSTDTQYF; cdr3_nt: TGTGCCAGCGTGAGCACAGATACGCAGTATTTT
cdr3_length: 12; d_call: -; v_call: TRBV19; j_call: TRBJ2-3; clone_size: many; cdr3_aa: CASRISGDTQYF; cdr3_nt: TGTGCCAGTAGAATTTCCGGGGATACGCAGTATTTT
cdr3_length: 15; d_call: -; v_call: TRBV29-1; j_call: TRBJ2-5; clone_size: few; cdr3_aa: CSVANWGATKETQYF; cdr3_nt: TGCAGCGTTGCCAACTGGGGGGCAACAAAAGAGACCCAGTACTTC
cdr3_length: 16; d_call: TRBD1; v_call: TRBV4-2; j_call: TRBJ2-5; clone_size: -; cdr3_aa: CASSQDLGTGVLEQYF; cdr3_nt: TGTGCCAGCAGCCAAGATCTCGGAACAGGGGTATTGGAGCAGTACTTC
cdr3_length: 14; d_call: -; v_call: TRBV5-5; j_call: TRBJ2-7; clone_size: -; cdr3_aa: CASSLWQRNYEQYF; cdr3_nt: TGTGCCAGCAGCTTATGGCAGAGGAATTACGAGCAGTACTTC
cdr3_length: 14; d_call: TRBD1; v_call: TRBV4-3; j_call: TRBJ2-1; clone_size: -; cdr3_aa: CASSQEDRGVEQFF; cdr3_nt: TGCGCCAGCAGCCAAGAGGACAGGGGGGTTGAGCAGTTCTTC
cdr3_length: 12; d_call: -; v_call: TRBV11-2; j_call: TRBJ1-2; clone_size: few; cdr3_aa: CASSSEHYGYTF; cdr3_nt: TGTGCCAGCAGCTCAGAGCACTATGGCTACACCTTC
cdr3_length: 14; d_call: -; v_call: TRBV5-6; j_call: TRBJ2-5; clone_size: few; cdr3_aa: CASSQGGGSRTQYF; cdr3_nt: TGTGCCAGCAGCCAAGGAGGCGGATCAAGGACCCAGTACTTC
cdr3_length: 15; d_call: TRBD2; v_call: TRBV25-1; j_call: TRBJ2-1; clone_size: -; cdr3_aa: CASSELAVSYNEQFF; cdr3_nt: TGTGCCAGCAGTGAGCTAGCGGTTTCCTACAATGAGCAGTTCTTC
cdr3_length: 15; d_call: TRBD2; v_call: TRBV10-3; j_call: TRBJ2-7; clone_size: -; cdr3_aa: CAISGSAGGHNEQYF; cdr3_nt: TGTGCCATCAGTGGGTCAGCGGGGGGCCACAATGAGCAGTACTTC
cdr3_length: 15; d_call: -; v_call: TRBV10-2; j_call: TRBJ2-3; clone_size: few; cdr3_aa: CASRTSRLNTDTQYF; cdr3_nt: TGCGCCAGCAGGACGTCCCGTCTTAACACAGATACGCAGTATTTT
cdr3_length: 15; d_call: -; v_call: TRBV20-1; j_call: TRBJ2-5; clone_size: once; cdr3_aa: CSATPRTAGRETQYF; cdr3_nt: TGCAGTGCTACCCCTCGGACCGCGGGGCGGGAGACCCAGTACTTC
cdr3_length: 13; d_call: -; v_call: TRBV29-1; j_call: TRBJ2-5; clone_size: -; cdr3_aa: CSEASGGGETQYF; cdr3_nt: TGCAGCGAGGCTAGCGGAGGGGGAGAGACCCAGTACTTC
cdr3_length: 14; d_call: -; v_call: TRBV20-1; j_call: TRBJ2-1; clone_size: -; cdr3_aa: CSANFRVRSNEQFF; cdr3_nt: TGCAGTGCTAATTTCAGGGTGCGTTCCAATGAGCAGTTCTTC
cdr3_length: 13; d_call: -; v_call: TRBV10-3; j_call: TRBJ2-3; clone_size: few; cdr3_aa: CATGVEGADTQYF; cdr3_nt: TGTGCCACCGGGGTGGAGGGCGCAGATACGCAGTATTTT
cdr3_length: 13; d_call: -; v_call: TRBV29-1; j_call: TRBJ1-1; clone_size: once; cdr3_aa: CSTWTRANTEAFF; cdr3_nt: TGCAGCACGTGGACACGAGCGAACACTGAAGCTTTCTTT
cdr3_length: 13; d_call: -; v_call: TRBV12-3/TRBV12-4; j_call: TRBJ1-5; clone_size: -; cdr3_aa: CASSTELSQPQHF; cdr3_nt: TGTGCCAGCAGCACAGAGTTAAGTCAGCCCCAGCATTTT
cdr3_length: 14; d_call: -; v_call: TRBV6-6; j_call: TRBJ1-1; clone_size: -; cdr3_aa: CASSYLQGNTEAFF; cdr3_nt: TGTGCCAGCAGTTACTTACAGGGGAACACTGAAGCTTTCTTT
cdr3_length: 18; d_call: -; v_call: TRBV4-1; j_call: TRBJ1-5; clone_size: few; cdr3_aa: CASSQDLEGTRRSQPQHF; cdr3_nt: TGCGCCAGCAGCCAAGATCTAGAGGGCACGCGACGTAGTCAGCCCCAGCATTTT
cdr3_length: 14; d_call: -; v_call: TRBV7-3; j_call: TRBJ2-1; clone_size: -; cdr3_aa: CASSLSSSSHWQFF; cdr3_nt: TGTGCCAGCAGCTTAAGTTCTAGCAGCCATTGGCAGTTCTTC
cdr3_length: 14; d_call: -; v_call: TRBV28; j_call: TRBJ2-2; clone_size: few; cdr3_aa: CASSLIKGYRELFF; cdr3_nt: TGTGCCAGCAGTTTGATAAAGGGCTACCGGGAGCTGTTTTTT
cdr3_length: 13; d_call: -; v_call: TRBV29-1; j_call: TRBJ2-3; clone_size: -; cdr3_aa: CSVEGPQGHTQYF; cdr3_nt: TGCAGCGTTGAAGGCCCCCAGGGACATACGCAGTATTTT
cdr3_length: 16; d_call: TRBD2; v_call: TRBV20-1; j_call: TRBJ2-7; clone_size: once; cdr3_aa: CSARGFGAGVSYEQYF; cdr3_nt: TGCAGTGCTAGAGGGTTCGGGGCGGGAGTGTCCTACGAGCAGTACTTC
cdr3_length: 13; d_call: -; v_call: TRBV5-1; j_call: TRBJ2-4; clone_size: -; cdr3_aa: CASSLLANDIQYF; cdr3_nt: TGCGCCAGCAGCTTGCTCGCTAACGACATTCAGTACTTC
cdr3_length: 14; d_call: -; v_call: TRBV12-3/TRBV12-4; j_call: TRBJ1-1; clone_size: once; cdr3_aa: CASSLGGWNTEAFF; cdr3_nt: TGTGCCAGCAGTTTAGGGGGGTGGAACACTGAAGCTTTCTTT
cdr3_length: 18; d_call: TRBD2; v_call: TRBV6-2/TRBV6-3; j_call: TRBJ2-7; clone_size: -; cdr3_aa: CASSYAKLAGAGITKQYF; cdr3_nt: TGTGCCAGCAGTTACGCTAAACTAGCGGGAGCCGGAATAACGAAGCAGTACTTC
cdr3_length: 14; d_call: TRBD1; v_call: TRBV4-3; j_call: TRBJ2-7; clone_size: -; cdr3_aa: CASSQGSQGYEQYF; cdr3_nt: TGCGCCAGCAGCCAAGGGTCACAGGGGTACGAGCAGTACTTC
cdr3_length: 19; d_call: TRBD1; v_call: TRBV6-2/TRBV6-3; j_call: TRBJ2-5; clone_size: -; cdr3_aa: CASSYEGQGYPLHQETQYF; cdr3_nt: TGTGCCAGCAGTTACGAGGGACAGGGGTACCCTCTACACCAAGAGACCCAGTACTTC
cdr3_length: 12; d_call: -; v_call: TRBV28; j_call: TRBJ2-7; clone_size: -; cdr3_aa: CATHRGQDEQYF; cdr3_nt: TGTGCCACCCACCGGGGGCAAGACGAGCAGTACTTC
cdr3_length: 19; d_call: TRBD1; v_call: TRBV7-2; j_call: TRBJ2-5; clone_size: -; cdr3_aa: CASSLASGTGGSWQETQYF; cdr3_nt: TGTGCCAGCAGCTTAGCTTCGGGGACAGGGGGCTCGTGGCAAGAGACCCAGTACTTC
cdr3_length: 15; d_call: TRBD2; v_call: TRBV7-8; j_call: TRBJ2-1; clone_size: few; cdr3_aa: CASSLEPGTRNEQFF; cdr3_nt: TGTGCCAGCAGCTTGGAACCCGGGACTAGGAATGAGCAGTTCTTC
cdr3_length: 17; d_call: -; v_call: TRBV11-2; j_call: TRBJ2-1; clone_size: -; cdr3_aa: CASSLDGSGAAYNEQFF; cdr3_nt: TGTGCCAGCAGCTTAGATGGTTCGGGCGCAGCCTACAATGAGCAGTTCTTC
cdr3_length: 12; d_call: TRBD1; v_call: TRBV29-1; j_call: TRBJ2-2; clone_size: -; cdr3_aa: CSGDSNTGELFF; cdr3_nt: TGCAGCGGGGACAGCAACACCGGGGAGCTGTTTTTT
cdr3_length: 13; d_call: -; v_call: TRBV29-1; j_call: TRBJ1-2; clone_size: few; cdr3_aa: CSAGHADPYGYTF; cdr3_nt: TGCAGCGCTGGCCACGCCGACCCCTATGGCTACACCTTC
cdr3_length: 11; d_call: TRBD2; v_call: TRBV29-1; j_call: TRBJ2-7; clone_size: -; cdr3_aa: CSAGGPNEQYF; cdr3_nt: TGCAGCGCGGGGGGGCCGAACGAGCAGTACTTC
cdr3_length: 14; d_call: -; v_call: TRBV20-1; j_call: TRBJ2-4; clone_size: once; cdr3_aa: CSARGGVSSYGQYF; cdr3_nt: TGCAGTGCTAGAGGCGGGGTAAGCTCCTACGGGCAGTACTTC
cdr3_length: 14; d_call: -; v_call: TRBV9; j_call: TRBJ2-3; clone_size: -; cdr3_aa: CASSVELPTDTRYF; cdr3_nt: TGTGCCAGCAGCGTAGAACTTCCCACAGATACGCGGTATTTT
cdr3_length: 16; d_call: TRBD2; v_call: TRBV6-1; j_call: TRBJ2-3; clone_size: -; cdr3_aa: CASSALAGVTADTQYF; cdr3_nt: TGTGCCAGCAGTGCCTTAGCGGGAGTAACTGCAGATACGCAGTATTTT
cdr3_length: 16; d_call: -; v_call: TRBV10-3; j_call: TRBJ2-6; clone_size: -; cdr3_aa: CAISGAGEAGANVLTF; cdr3_nt: TGTGCCATCAGTGGGGCAGGGGAGGCTGGGGCCAACGTCCTGACTTTC
cdr3_length: 14; d_call: TRBD1; v_call: TRBV20-1; j_call: TRBJ1-1; clone_size: -; cdr3_aa: CSAWTGTGVTEAFF; cdr3_nt: TGCAGTGCTTGGACCGGGACAGGGGTCACTGAAGCTTTCTTT